The rows below give T cell receptor beta chains drawn from one sample of a study of T cells in Graves' hyperthyroidism and ophthalmopathy. TCRdb processed the multiplex PCR reads anew with MiXCR; each CDR3 protein has one entry. The sample lists around 690,000 distinct CDR3 sequences; under 25% were seen once. Material for sequencing was blood. All receptors derive from a man under 40 with Graves' ophthalmopathy. Each CDR3 is given with its conserved first and last residue. A D gene is named only where the DNA matches it firmly. Only part of the rows carry a size: once, few, many, or a class if the clone is expanded.

size	J	D	V	CDR3	DNA
NA	TRBJ2-4	NA	TRBV28	CASHGNGNIQYF	TGTGCCAGCCACGGGAACGGAAACATTCAGTACTTC
many	TRBJ2-1	NA	TRBV7-2	CASSLVSGTPNEQFF	TGTGCCAGCAGCTTAGTATCCGGGACTCCCAATGAGCAGTTCTTC
many	TRBJ1-5	NA	TRBV12-3/TRBV12-4	CASRREYSNQPQHF	TGTGCCAGCAGGCGTGAGTATAGCAATCAGCCCCAGCATTTT
many	TRBJ2-5	NA	TRBV6-2/TRBV6-3	CASSKSPGRGNQETQYF	TGTGCCAGCAGTAAATCACCGGGACGGGGGAATCAAGAGACCCAGTACTTC
few	TRBJ2-5	TRBD1	TRBV20-1	CSETGGLETQYF	TGCAGTGAGACAGGGGGCCTAGAGACCCAGTACTTC
NA	TRBJ2-2	NA	TRBV7-6	CASSFGISGELFF	TGTGCCAGCAGCTTTGGCATCTCCGGGGAGCTGTTTTTT
many	TRBJ1-5	NA	TRBV12-3/TRBV12-4	CASSFGVYQPQHF	TGTGCCAGCAGTTTCGGTGTGTATCAGCCCCAGCATTTT
many	TRBJ2-3	TRBD2	TRBV2	CASVAGVSTDTQYF	TGTGCCAGCGTAGCGGGGGTCAGCACAGATACGCAGTATTTT
NA	TRBJ2-7	TRBD2	TRBV7-6	CASSETSGGSEQYF	TGTGCCAGCAGCGAAACTAGCGGGGGCAGCGAGCAGTACTTC
many	TRBJ2-7	TRBD1	TRBV6-1	CASSRTTGGGYEQYF	TGTGCCAGCAGTCGTACCACAGGGGGCGGCTACGAGCAGTACTTC
NA	TRBJ2-7	NA	TRBV7-2	CASSLTVLNYYEQYF	TGTGCCAGCAGCTTAACTGTTCTGAACTACTACGAGCAGTACTTC
NA	TRBJ2-2	NA	TRBV27	CASRGPASTGELFF	TGTGCCAGCAGGGGCCCCGCGAGCACCGGGGAGCTGTTTTTT
few	TRBJ1-5	NA	TRBV5-1	CASSPHGGQPQHF	TGCGCCAGCAGCCCCCACGGGGGTCAGCCCCAGCATTTT
NA	TRBJ1-6	NA	TRBV20-1	CSARRGQGNSPLHF	TGCAGTGCCCGGAGAGGGCAGGGTAATTCACCCCTCCACTTT
NA	TRBJ1-4	NA	TRBV7-9	CASSFLWLEQEKLFF	NA
few	TRBJ2-7	NA	TRBV11-2	CASSLVGTSAHEQYF	TGTGCCAGCAGCTTAGTCGGGACCTCGGCCCACGAGCAGTACTTC
NA	TRBJ2-5	NA	TRBV5-5	CASSWTAYQETQYF	TGTGCCAGCAGTTGGACAGCGTACCAAGAGACCCAGTACTTC
NA	TRBJ2-2	NA	TRBV5-5	CASSISGATGELFF	TGTGCCAGCAGCATTTCAGGGGCTACCGGGGAGCTGTTTTTT
NA	TRBJ1-2	NA	TRBV6-2/TRBV6-3	CASSYRQQNYGYTF	TGTGCCAGCAGTTACCGACAGCAAAACTATGGCTACACCTTC
NA	TRBJ2-5	TRBD2	TRBV28	CASMLAGGRETQYF	TGTGCCAGCATGCTAGCGGGAGGGCGGGAGACCCAGTACTTC
NA	TRBJ1-1	NA	TRBV5-1	CASSLDPRGRNTEAFF	TGCGCCAGCAGCTTGGACCCCAGGGGTCGGAACACTGAAGCTTTCTTT
NA	TRBJ2-4	NA	TRBV3-1	CASSQDQNIQYF	TGTGCCAGCAGCCAAGACCAAAACATTCAGTACTTC
many	TRBJ2-6	NA	TRBV28	CASRATGTGANVLTF	TGTGCCAGCAGGGCTACAGGGACTGGGGCCAACGTCCTGACTTTC
few	TRBJ2-5	TRBD2	TRBV6-2/TRBV6-3	CASLLAGSETQYF	TGTGCCAGCCTTCTAGCGGGATCCGAGACCCAGTACTTC
many	TRBJ2-1	NA	TRBV28	CASSASAYSYNEQFF	TGTGCCAGCAGTGCCTCAGCCTACTCCTACAATGAGCAGTTCTTC
NA	TRBJ2-2	TRBD2	TRBV7-9	CASSSGLAVRGTGELFF	TGTGCCAGCAGCTCGGGACTAGCGGTCCGAGGCACCGGGGAGCTGTTTTTT
few	TRBJ2-5	NA	TRBV5-6	CASSVRVQETQYF	TGTGCCAGCAGCGTTAGAGTACAAGAGACCCAGTACTTC
NA	TRBJ2-4	NA	TRBV5-1	CASSSGPLAKNIQYF	TGCGCCAGCAGCTCGGGACCTTTAGCCAAAAACATTCAGTACTTC
many	TRBJ2-7	NA	TRBV6-2/TRBV6-3	CASSSGPGKGYEQYF	TGTGCCAGCAGCTCGGGCCCAGGGAAAGGGTACGAGCAGTACTTC
NA	TRBJ2-4	NA	TRBV7-9	CASSPRFSAAKNIQYF	TGTGCCAGCAGCCCCCGGTTTTCGGCAGCCAAAAACATTCAGTACTTC
few	TRBJ2-1	NA	TRBV4-1	CASSQESGQYNEQFF	TGCGCCAGCAGCCAAGAAAGCGGACAGTACAATGAGCAGTTCTTC
NA	TRBJ2-7	NA	TRBV4-1	CASSQVWRSSSYEQYF	TGCGCCAGCAGCCAAGTTTGGCGTTCGAGCTCCTACGAGCAGTACTTC
NA	TRBJ2-1	TRBD2	TRBV6-2/TRBV6-3	CAISVTSGRGNEQFF	TGTGCCATTTCAGTGACTAGCGGGAGGGGGAATGAGCAGTTCTTC
few	TRBJ2-1	NA	TRBV14	CASSLVSSAEQFF	TGTGCCAGCAGCCTTGTAAGCTCGGCTGAGCAGTTCTTC
few	TRBJ1-4	NA	TRBV5-1	CASSPDGYLNEKLFF	TGCGCCAGCAGCCCGGACGGATACCTTAATGAAAAACTGTTTTTT
many	TRBJ2-1	NA	TRBV20-1	CSAREGGGYNEQFF	TGCAGTGCTAGGGAGGGGGGGGGATACAATGAGCAGTTCTTC
NA	TRBJ2-3	TRBD1	TRBV6-2/TRBV6-3	CASSGWQGAPNTQYF	TGTGCCAGCAGTGGGTGGCAGGGGGCGCCCAATACGCAGTATTTT
NA	TRBJ2-7	TRBD1	TRBV20-1	CSANTRQGSYEQYF	TGCAGTGCTAACACCCGACAGGGGTCCTACGAGCAGTACTTC
many	TRBJ1-1	NA	TRBV6-2/TRBV6-3	CASSYPPRAQGTEAFF	TGTGCCAGCAGTTACCCACCCCGCGCCCAGGGGACTGAAGCTTTCTTT
NA	TRBJ2-3	NA	TRBV6-2/TRBV6-3	CASSYIGVGADTQYF	TGTGCCAGCAGTTACATAGGAGTTGGGGCAGATACGCAGTATTTT
many	TRBJ2-7	NA	TRBV7-2	CASSLAGWEVPYEQYF	TGTGCCAGCAGCTTAGCAGGGTGGGAGGTACCCTACGAGCAGTACTTC
many	TRBJ2-1	NA	TRBV28	CASSPPALEPSYNEQFF	TGTGCCAGCAGTCCACCCGCACTAGAGCCCTCCTACAATGAGCAGTTCTTC
few	TRBJ2-7	NA	TRBV10-3	CAISGGPGYEQYF	TGTGCCATCAGTGGTGGGCCGGGTTACGAGCAGTACTTC
NA	TRBJ2-3	NA	TRBV7-9	CASSPQVGEIGNTQYF	TGTGCCAGCAGCCCCCAGGTGGGAGAAATTGGGAATACGCAGTATTTT
few	TRBJ1-3	NA	TRBV29-1	CSVAGTEISPSGNTIYF	TGCAGCGTTGCCGGGACGGAAATATCCCCCTCTGGAAACACCATATATTTT
few	TRBJ2-7	TRBD2	TRBV11-2	CASSLDGGTSGSSYEQYF	TGTGCCAGCAGCTTAGATGGCGGGACTAGCGGGAGCAGCTACGAGCAGTACTTC
NA	TRBJ2-2	NA	TRBV20-1	CSAQTLSTANTGELFF	TGCAGTGCCCAGACCCTTTCGACAGCGAACACCGGGGAGCTGTTTTTT
NA	TRBJ2-5	NA	TRBV5-1	CASSLVADPTQYF	TGCGCCAGCAGCTTGGTGGCCGACCCGACCCAGTACTTC
many	TRBJ1-1	NA	TRBV19	CASSIGPADPEAFF	TGTGCCAGTAGTATAGGCCCCGCGGACCCTGAAGCTTTCTTT
few	TRBJ1-2	NA	TRBV5-1	CASSTGQSGYTF	TGCGCCAGCAGCACCGGACAGTCTGGCTACACCTTC
many	TRBJ2-7	NA	TRBV10-2	CASGFTDYEQYF	TGCGCCAGCGGCTTTACTGACTACGAGCAGTACTTC
few	TRBJ1-6	TRBD1	TRBV28	CASSSPDREISPLHF	TGTGCCAGCAGTTCTCCGGACAGGGAGATTTCACCCCTCCACTTT
NA	TRBJ1-1	NA	TRBV4-1	CASSQEYGWGDEAFF	TGCGCCAGCAGCCAAGAGTATGGGTGGGGGGATGAAGCTTTCTTT
NA	TRBJ2-4	TRBD1	TRBV19	CASSASGRGPLIQYF	TGTGCCAGTAGTGCATCTGGCAGGGGGCCACTCATTCAGTACTTC
few	TRBJ2-1	NA	TRBV2	CASISIYNEQFF	TGTGCCAGTATATCCATCTACAATGAGCAGTTCTTC
many	TRBJ1-1	NA	TRBV12-3/TRBV12-4	CASSFHTEAFF	TGTGCCAGCAGTTTTCACACTGAAGCTTTCTTT